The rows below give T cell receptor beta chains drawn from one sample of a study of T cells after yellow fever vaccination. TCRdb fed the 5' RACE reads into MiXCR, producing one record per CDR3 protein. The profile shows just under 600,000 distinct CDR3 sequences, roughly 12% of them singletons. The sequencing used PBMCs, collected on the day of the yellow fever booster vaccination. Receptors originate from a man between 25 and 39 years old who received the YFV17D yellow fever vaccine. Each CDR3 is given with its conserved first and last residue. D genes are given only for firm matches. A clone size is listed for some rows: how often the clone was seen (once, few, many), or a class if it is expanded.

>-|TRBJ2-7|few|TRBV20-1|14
CSASHRSGYYEQYF
TGCAGTGCCAGCCATCGGTCAGGGTATTACGAGCAGTACTTC
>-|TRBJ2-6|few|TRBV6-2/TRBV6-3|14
CASSRYSGANVLTF
TGTGCCAGCAGCCGTTACTCTGGGGCCAACGTCCTGACTTTC
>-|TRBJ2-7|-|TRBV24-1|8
CATNLEYF
TGTGCCACTAATTTGGAGTACTTC
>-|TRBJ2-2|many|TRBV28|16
CASSSLLKMNTGELFF
TGTGCCAGCAGTTCTCTCCTTAAGATGAACACCGGGGAGCTGTTTTTT
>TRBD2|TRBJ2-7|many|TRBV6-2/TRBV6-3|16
CASSSATASGSEEQYF
TGTGCCAGCAGCTCCGCAACGGCTAGCGGGAGTGAGGAGCAGTACTTC
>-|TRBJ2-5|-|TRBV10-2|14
CASSDWPSEETQYF
TGCGCCAGCAGTGATTGGCCTAGCGAAGAGACCCAGTACTTC
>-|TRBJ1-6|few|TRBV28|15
CASSLRTGYNSPLHF
TGTGCCAGCAGTCTCCGGACCGGATACAATTCACCCCTCCACTTT
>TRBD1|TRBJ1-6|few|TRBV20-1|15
CSANAGGTVRSPLHF
TGCAGTGCTAACGCAGGGGGGACGGTCAGATCACCCCTCCACTTT
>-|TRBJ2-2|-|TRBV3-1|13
CASSQWGDGELFF
TGTGCCAGCAGCCAATGGGGGGACGGGGAGCTGTTTTTT
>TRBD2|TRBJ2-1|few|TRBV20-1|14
CSADRLAGANEQFF
TGCAGTGCCGACAGGCTAGCGGGAGCCAATGAGCAGTTCTTC
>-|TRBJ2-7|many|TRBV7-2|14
CASSFEGIGYEQYF
TGTGCCAGCAGCTTCGAGGGGATCGGCTACGAGCAGTACTTC
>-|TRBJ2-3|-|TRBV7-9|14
CASSPSLSTDTQYF
TGTGCCAGCAGCCCCTCTCTTAGCACAGATACGCAGTATTTT
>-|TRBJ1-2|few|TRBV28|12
CASRPGQGGYTF
TGTGCCAGCAGACCAGGGCAAGGCGGCTACACCTTC
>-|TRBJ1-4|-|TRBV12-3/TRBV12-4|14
CASSDSGIGEKLFF
TGTGCCAGCAGCGACTCGGGGATTGGCGAAAAACTGTTTTTT
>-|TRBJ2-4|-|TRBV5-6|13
CASSLVGVGIQYF
TGTGCCAGCAGCTTGGTAGGGGTTGGCATTCAGTACTTC
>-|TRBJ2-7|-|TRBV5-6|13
CASSPRDLCEQYF
TGTGCCAGCAGCCCAAGGGACCTCTGCGAGCAGTACTTC
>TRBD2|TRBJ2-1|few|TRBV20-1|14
CSARPSGRYNEQFF
TGCAGTGCTAGGCCTAGCGGGAGGTACAATGAGCAGTTCTTC
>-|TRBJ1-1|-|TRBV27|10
CARRDTEAFF
TGTGCCAGGAGGGATACTGAAGCTTTCTTT
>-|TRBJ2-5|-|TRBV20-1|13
CSARPTATETQYF
TGCAGTGCTCGCCCGACGGCAACAGAGACCCAGTACTTC
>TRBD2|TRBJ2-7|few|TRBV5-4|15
CASSRQAGASYEQYF
TGTGCCAGCAGTCGGCAAGCGGGAGCCTCCTACGAGCAGTACTTC
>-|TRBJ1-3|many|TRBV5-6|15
CASSTETGGRNTIYF
TGTGCCAGCAGCACAGAGACAGGCGGAAGAAACACCATATATTTT
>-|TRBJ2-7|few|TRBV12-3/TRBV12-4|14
CASSYEEWEREQYF
TGTGCCAGCAGTTATGAGGAATGGGAGAGAGAGCAGTACTTC
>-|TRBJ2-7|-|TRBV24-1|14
CATSEGTMSYEQYF
TGTGCCACCAGTGAAGGGACCATGTCCTACGAGCAGTACTTC
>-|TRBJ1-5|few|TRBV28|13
CASKLGGGQPQHF
TGTGCCAGCAAGCTTGGGGGCGGTCAGCCCCAGCATTTT
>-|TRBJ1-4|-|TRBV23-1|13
CASSQSRGNQLFF
TGCGCCAGCAGTCAATCGAGGGGGAATCAACTGTTTTTT
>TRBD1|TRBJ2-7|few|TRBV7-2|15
CASSPGTAPIYEQYF
TGTGCCAGCAGCCCCGGGACAGCGCCGATCTACGAGCAGTACTTC
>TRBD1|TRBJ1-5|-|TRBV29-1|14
CSVRQGEGNQPQHF
TGCAGCGTGAGACAGGGGGAAGGCAATCAGCCCCAGCATTTT
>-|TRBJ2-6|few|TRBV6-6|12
CASIGGANVLTF
TGTGCCAGTATCGGTGGGGCCAACGTCCTGACTTTC
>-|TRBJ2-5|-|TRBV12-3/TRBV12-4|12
CASNEGTPTQYF
TGTGCCAGCAATGAGGGGACTCCCACCCAGTACTTC
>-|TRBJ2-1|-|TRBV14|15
CASSQITGTVNEQFF
TGTGCCAGCAGCCAAATTACCGGGACTGTCAATGAGCAGTTCTTC
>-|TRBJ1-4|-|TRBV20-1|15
CSARDSKKTNEKLFF
TGCAGTGCTAGAGATTCTAAGAAGACTAATGAAAAACTGTTTTTT
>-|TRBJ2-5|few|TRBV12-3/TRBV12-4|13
CASRPTPKETQYF
TGTGCCAGCAGACCGACACCTAAAGAGACCCAGTACTTC
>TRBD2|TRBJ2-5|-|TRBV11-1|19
CASSSGTSGTLRLQETQYF
TGTGCCAGCAGCTCCGGGACTAGCGGGACATTACGACTCCAAGAGACCCAGTACTTC
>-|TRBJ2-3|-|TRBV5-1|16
CASSLEVGLGTDTQYF
TGCGCCAGCAGCTTGGAAGTAGGGCTGGGCACAGATACGCAGTATTTT
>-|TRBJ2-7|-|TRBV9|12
CASSRGEAEQYF
TGTGCCAGCAGCCGCGGCGAGGCCGAGCAGTACTTC
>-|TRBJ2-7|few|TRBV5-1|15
CASSPSGSQGDEQYF
TGCGCCAGCTCGCCGTCGGGTTCCCAAGGGGACGAGCAGTACTTC
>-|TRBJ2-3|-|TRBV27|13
CASSSLHTDTQYF
TGTGCCAGCAGTTCATTACACACAGATACGCAGTATTTT
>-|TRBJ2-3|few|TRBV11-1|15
CASSLVGLSTDTQYF
TGTGCCAGCAGCTTAGTCGGGCTTAGCACAGATACGCAGTATTTT
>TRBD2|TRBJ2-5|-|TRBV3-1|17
CASSQGLRLAYQETQYF
TGTGCCAGCAGCCAAGGGTTACGACTAGCTTACCAAGAGACCCAGTACTTC
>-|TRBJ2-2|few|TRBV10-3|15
CAITSSSGLTGELFF
TGTGCCATCACAAGCTCGAGCGGGCTCACCGGGGAGCTGTTTTTT
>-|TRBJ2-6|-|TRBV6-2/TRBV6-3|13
CASLRPGANVLTF
TGTGCCAGCCTCAGACCGGGGGCCAACGTCCTGACTTTC
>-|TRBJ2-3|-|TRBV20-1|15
CSALNLVAIADTQYF
TGCAGTGCTCTCAATTTGGTGGCTATTGCAGATACGCAGTATTTT
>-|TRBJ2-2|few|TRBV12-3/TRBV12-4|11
CASTADGELFF
TGTGCCAGCACCGCCGACGGGGAGCTGTTTTTT
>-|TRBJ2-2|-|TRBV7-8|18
CASSPRVWGDANTGELFF
TGTGCCAGCAGCCCCCGGGTTTGGGGGGACGCGAACACCGGGGAGCTGTTTTTT
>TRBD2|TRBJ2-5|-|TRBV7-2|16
CASSLVGGRQQETQYF
TGTGCCAGCAGCTTAGTCGGCGGGAGGCAGCAAGAGACCCAGTACTTC
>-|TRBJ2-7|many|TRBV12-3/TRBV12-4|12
CASSTPPGRQYF
TGTGCCAGCAGCACCCCCCCCGGGAGGCAGTACTTC
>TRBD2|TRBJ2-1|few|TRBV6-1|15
CASRWGGTRYNEQFF
TGTGCCAGCAGATGGGGGGGAACTCGCTACAATGAGCAGTTCTTC
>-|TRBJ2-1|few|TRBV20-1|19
CSARGREGASLGSYNEQFF
TGCAGTGCTAGAGGGCGTGAAGGGGCGAGCTTGGGCTCCTACAATGAGCAGTTCTTC
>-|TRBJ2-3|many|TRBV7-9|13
CASSSSGADTQYF
TGTGCCAGCAGCTCCTCGGGCGCAGATACGCAGTATTTT
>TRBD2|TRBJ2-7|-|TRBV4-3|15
CASSQVRTSSDEQYF
TGCGCCAGCAGCCAAGTCCGGACTAGTTCTGACGAGCAGTACTTC
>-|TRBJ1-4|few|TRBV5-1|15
CASSLTKGYREKLFF
TGCGCCAGCAGCCTTACCAAGGGATATCGAGAAAAACTGTTTTTT
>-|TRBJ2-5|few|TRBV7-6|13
CASSPGWEETQYF
TGTGCCAGCAGCCCAGGATGGGAAGAGACCCAGTACTTC
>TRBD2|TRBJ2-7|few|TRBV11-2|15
CASSLSDAGGYEQYF
TGTGCCAGCAGCCTTTCGGACGCGGGAGGCTACGAGCAGTACTTC
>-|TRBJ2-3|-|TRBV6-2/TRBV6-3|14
CASSYSQTEDTQYF
TGTGCCAGCAGTTACTCCCAGACAGAAGATACGCAGTATTTT
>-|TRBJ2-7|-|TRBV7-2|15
CASSLGQGGTYEQYF
TGTGCCAGCAGCTTAGGGCAGGGGGGTACCTACGAGCAGTACTTC
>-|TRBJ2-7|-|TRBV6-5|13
CASSFTLTYEQYF
TGTGCCAGCAGTTTTACTCTCACCTACGAGCAGTACTTC
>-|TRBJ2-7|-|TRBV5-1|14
CASRQPGLIYEQYF
TGCGCCAGCAGGCAACCGGGACTTATCTACGAGCAGTACTTC
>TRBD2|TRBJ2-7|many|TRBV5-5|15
CASSYGTSTAYEQYF
TGTGCCAGCAGCTACGGGACTAGCACCGCTTACGAGCAGTACTTC
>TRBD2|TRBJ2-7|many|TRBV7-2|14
CASSRTSGPYEQYF
TGTGCCAGCAGCCGAACTAGCGGACCTTACGAGCAGTACTTC
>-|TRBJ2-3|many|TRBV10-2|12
CASTEGADTQYF
TGCGCCAGCACAGAGGGAGCGGATACGCAGTATTTT